This TCR beta chain was captured by sequencing in a study of shared clonotypes between healthy human individuals. Study-wide points: Blood alone was sampled, and tissue repertoires likely differ. A handful of donors showed sharing of about 4.7% of naive CD4 clonotypes. Limited genetic and exposure-history diversity came from having few donors.

The V segment lost 3 bases and the J segment 4 bases; nucleotides outside the gene matches: 12. Germline CDR1 LNHNV, CDR2 YYDKDF (reference sequence). This CDR3 has 18 amino acids. On this clone itself: The antigen is not known.

As processed by the authors: In the immunoSEQ data, sequences were junction-only and lacked quality scores, so filtering differed. Measured with immunoSEQ multiplex PCR; TCRdb has only the in-frame clones, and not every one. D and trimming were read from the DNA, whereas the V and J calls and clone size are those reported in that table. The sample contains 2 million or so clones, 90% to 95% of which appear only once. The material sequenced was naive CD4+ T cells sorted from blood. Documented subset: CD45RA+ positively selected. The receptor comes from a man aged 18 to 35 in good health. The V gene is TRBV15, the J gene TRBJ2-7; 13 bases line up with TRBD2. CDR3 DNA: TGTGCCACCAGCAGGGGTCATTCCGGGACTAGCGGGGATTACGAGCAGTACTTC. Amino acids: CATSRGHSGTSGDYEQYF. Supplemented by reference TRBV15 and TRBJ2-7, the full variable domain reads DAMVIQNPRYQVTQFGKPVTLSCSQTLNHNVMYWYQQKSSQAPKLLFHYYDKDFNNEADTPDNFQSRRPNTSFCFLDIRSPGLGDTAMYLCATSRGHSGTSGDYEQYFGPGTRLTVT.